The 22 T cell receptor beta chains in this list originate from one sample, sequenced in a study of blood T cell repertoires in COVID-19. The repertoire was sequenced with immunoSEQ multiplex PCR; TCRdb's copy has only in-frame clones and lacks some. The table shows about 140,000 clones, with about four fifths occurring only once. The specimen was peripheral blood. Receptor source: a human donor in a cohort sampled during active COVID-19.

V gene TRBV24-1 combines with J gene TRBJ2-5, with TRBD1 as a possible D gene (5 bases). The germline CDR1 and CDR2 sequences are KGHDR and SFDVKD. V shed 4 bases and J shed 0 bases, with 11 bases lying between them. The CDR3 extends over 15 amino acids. CDR3 nucleotides: TGTGCCACCAGTGAAGCTGGCAGGGACCAAGAGACCCAGTACTTC. Protein: CATSEAGRDQETQYF.

The gene calls are TRBV7-6 and TRBJ2-1, with 10 bases fitting TRBD2. Germline trimming cut 5 bases from V and 7 bases from J; bases unmatched to any gene: 14. The CDR3 spans 17 residues. Germline lookup yields CDR1 SGHVS and CDR2 FNYEAQ. The CDR3 DNA reads TGTGCCAGCAGCCTCCGATCTAGCGGGGGAGACGGAAATGAGCAGTTCTTC. Its protein product is CASSLRSSGGDGNEQFF.

V and J are TRBV7-2 and TRBJ2-7; TRBD1 might be the D (5 bases). The CDR3 covers 16 residues. Between the trimmed V and J ends, which lost 5 bases and 3 bases, there was a span of 20 bases. Germline CDR1 reads SGHTA; CDR2 reads FQGNSA. The CDR3 DNA reads as TGTGCCAGCAGCCTATTTCAAGGGGCAGCGAACTACGAGCAGTACTTC. This gives the protein CASSLFQGAANYEQYF. The full variable domain, with the rest looked up from reference TRBV7-2 and TRBJ2-7, is GAGVSQSPSNKVTEKGKDVELRCDPISGHTALYWYRQSLGQGLEFLIYFQGNSAPDKSGLPSDRFSAERTGGSVSTLTIQRTQQEDSAVYLCASSLFQGAANYEQYFGPGTRLTVT.

The chain combines TRBV27 with TRBJ1-1; 11 bases map to TRBD1. The CDR3 is 14 amino acids. Germline trimming cut 6 bases from V and 8 bases from J; bases unmatched to any gene: 8. Germline CDR1 MNHEY, CDR2 SMNVEV (reference sequence). This CDR3 reads CASRRGQGAWEAFF. As DNA, the CDR3 is TGTGCCAGCAGACGAGGACAGGGGGCGTGGGAAGCTTTCTTT.

The J gene is TRBJ2-6, the V gene TRBV25-1; D is possibly TRBD1 (5 bases). Germline V gene data show CDR1 as MGHDK and CDR2 as SYGVNS. The CDR3 totals 18 residues. V lost 1 base to trimming and J lost 0 bases, with 13 bases between them. For the CDR3, the DNA is TGTGCCAGCAGTGAATTTCCCAGGGTCGACTCTGGGGCCAACGTCCTGACTTTC. It yields the protein CASSEFPRVDSGANVLTF.

V gene TRBV11-2 combines with J gene TRBJ2-5; no firm D call. Trimming cost V 5 bases and J 4 bases, with 14 bases left between them. The V gene's germline CDR1 is SGHAT and CDR2 FQNNGV. The CDR3 has 14 residues. This CDR3 is CASSPVVRGETQYF. CDR3 nucleotides: TGTGCCAGCAGCCCAGTCGTTAGAGGAGAGACCCAGTACTTC.

This clone was picked up one time. The chain employs TRBV19 and TRBJ2-3; D is undetermined. Germline V gene data show CDR1 as LNHDA and CDR2 as SQIVND (reference sequence). The CDR3 is 14 residues long. Trimming left V 5 bases short and J 3 bases short, with 12 bases between. CDR3 nucleotide sequence: TGTGCCAGTAGTCCCGGTACCCTAACAGATACGCAGTATTTT. It translates to CASSPGTLTDTQYF.

The genes are TRBV5-8 and TRBJ1-4; 12 bases align to TRBD1. Per germline, CDR1 SGHTS and CDR2 YDEGEE. The CDR3 contains 18 residues. V trimming: 3 bases; J trimming: 8 bases; junction bases outside the gene matches: 14. CDR3 in DNA: TGTGCCAGCAGCTCCTGGATCGGATCGGGACAGGGGGCAGAAAAACTGTTTTTT. Translating gives CASSSWIGSGQGAEKLFF. Using reference TRBV5-8 and TRBJ1-4 for the parts outside the CDR3, the full variable domain is EAGVTQSPTHLIKTRGQQATLRCSPISGHTSVYWYQQALGLGLQFLLWYDEGEERNRGNFPPRFSGRQFPNYSSELNVNALELEDSALYLCASSSWIGSGQGAEKLFFGSGTQLSVL.

A note on this clone: Other nucleotide sequences in the sample specify the same CDR3. This chain connects TRBV5-1 to TRBJ2-7; 12 bases line up with TRBD1. V dropped 0 bases and J dropped 6; count of bases not matched to a gene: 4. There are 15 residues in the CDR3. The germline CDR1 and CDR2 sequences are SGHRS and YFSETQ. In DNA, the CDR3 is TGCGCCAGCAGCTTGGTAGGGACAGGGGGCGGCGAGCAGTACTTC. Translating gives CASSLVGTGGGEQYF.

The V and J genes are TRBV6-6 and TRBJ2-3, with a tentative D call TRBD2 (5 bases). This CDR3 has 14 amino acids. V was trimmed by 4 bases and J by 3 bases, leaving 11 bases between them. From germline, CDR1 is MNHNY and CDR2 SVGAGI (reference sequence). The CDR3 DNA follows: TGTGCCAGCAGTTCGCCCCCGGGAACAGATACGCAGTATTTT. The encoded protein is CASSSPPGTDTQYF.

The chain carries TRBV4-1 and TRBJ1-2, with D uncertain. CDR1 and CDR2 (germline): MGHRA, YSYEKL. The V and J ends lost 0 bases and 7 bases respectively, with 27 bases between them. This CDR3 is 19 amino acids long. CDR3 bases: TGCGCCAGCAGCCAAGATCCAGGAGGGTATTTTATCTTAACGGGTGGCTACACCTTC. It yields the protein CASSQDPGGYFILTGGYTF.

The gene calls are TRBV7-2 and TRBJ2-2; D ambiguous. The V end lost 3 bases, the J end lost 0 bases, and 11 bases lay between the germline ends. The CDR3 runs to 16 residues. Per the germline V gene, CDR1 is SGHTA and CDR2 is FQGNSA. CDR3 loop: CASSFALGTNTGELFF. Here the CDR3 DNA reads TGTGCCAGCAGCTTTGCCCTAGGAACGAACACCGGGGAGCTGTTTTTT. Supplemented by reference TRBV7-2 and TRBJ2-2, the full variable domain reads GAGVSQSPSNKVTEKGKDVELRCDPISGHTALYWYRQSLGQGLEFLIYFQGNSAPDKSGLPSDRFSAERTGGSVSTLTIQRTQQEDSAVYLCASSFALGTNTGELFFGEGSRLTVL.

The chain joins TRBV4-1 to TRBJ2-7; 9 bases line up with TRBD1. Trimming cost V 4 bases and J 4 bases; bases outside gene matches: 5. CDR1 is MGHRA and CDR2 is YSYEKL in the germline V gene. CDR3 size: 14 residues. The CDR3 spells CASSRTGVIYEQYF. CDR3 in DNA: TGCGCCAGCAGCCGGACAGGGGTGATATACGAGCAGTACTTC.

There are a few counts of this clone. The V and J genes are TRBV19 and TRBJ2-2; TRBD1 agrees at 8 bases. The CDR3 is 17 amino acids. Germline V gene data show CDR1 as LNHDA and CDR2 as SQIVND (reference sequence). After removal of 7 bases from V and 6 bases from J, the junction contained 16 bases not matched to a gene. CDR3 nucleotides: TGTGCCAGTACCCTCGGGACAGGAGGGTTCTGGGCCGGGGAGCTGTTTTTT. It is translated as CASTLGTGGFWAGELFF.

The gene calls are TRBV5-6 and TRBJ2-5, with D tentatively TRBD1 (7 bases). Trimming took off 2 bases at V and 2 bases at J, with 16 bases between the two ends. CDR1 is SGHDT and CDR2 is YYEEEE in the germline V gene. The CDR3 is made up of 16 amino acids. This chain's CDR3 is CASSLRPTGRQETQYF. In nucleotides, the CDR3 is TGTGCCAGCAGCTTACGTCCGACAGGGAGGCAAGAGACCCAGTACTTC.

The V and J genes are TRBV7-2 and TRBJ1-3; weak D call: TRBD1 (6 bases). The CDR3 covers 19 residues. The germline gives CDR1 SGHTA, CDR2 FQGNSA. V lost 5 bases and J lost 0, with 23 bases in between. The CDR3 sequence is CASSPTNPQGVGSGNTIYF. In DNA form, the CDR3 reads TGTGCCAGCAGCCCTACTAACCCACAGGGTGTTGGCTCTGGAAACACCATATATTTT.

This clone has only a few counts. The J gene is TRBJ2-1, the V gene TRBV9, with a possible D match to TRBD1 (6 bases). Germline CDR1 reads SGDLS; CDR2 reads YYNGEE. The CDR3 is 15 amino acids. The V and J ends lost 4 bases and 0 bases respectively, with 11 bases between them. CDR3 protein: CASSRTGSSYNEQFF. The CDR3 bases are TGTGCCAGCAGCCGAACAGGGAGCTCCTACAATGAGCAGTTCTTC.

The chain combines TRBV5-6 with TRBJ2-2, with unresolved D. Trimming took off 0 bases at V and 6 bases at J, with 9 bases between the two ends. The CDR3 has 14 residues. Germline loops: CDR1 SGHDT, CDR2 YYEEEE. The DNA of the CDR3 is TGTGCCAGCAGCTTGGCCCGTTCGTCCGGGGAGCTGTTTTTT. The encoded protein is CASSLARSSGELFF.

The V call is TRBV6-5, the J call TRBJ2-3; 7 bases align to TRBD2. From germline, CDR1 is MNHEY and CDR2 SVGAGI. Trimming took 5 bases from V and 3 from J; bases not matched to a gene: 5. The CDR3 is 14 amino acids. The CDR3, as DNA: TGTGCCAGCAGTCGTGTGGGGGGGACAGATACGCAGTATTTT. This translates into CASSRVGGTDTQYF.

This clone was seen a single time. The J gene is TRBJ1-4, the V gene TRBV3-1 (or the pseudogene TRBV3-2), with TRBD1 matching 8 bases. With 1 base clipped from V and 4 bases from J, the junction kept 2 bases outside the gene matches. This CDR3 is built from 15 residues. Germline V gene sequence: CDR1 LGHDT, CDR2 YNNKEL (reference sequence). CDR3 amino acids: CASSQVGQDNEKLFF. The DNA of the CDR3 is TGTGCCAGCAGCCAAGTGGGACAGGATAATGAAAAACTGTTTTTT.

The chain uses TRBV4-3 and TRBJ1-4; D ambiguous. The CDR3 is 19 amino acids. With 0 bases removed from V and 0 bases from J, the gap between germline ends came to 17 bases. Germline loops: CDR1 LGHNA, CDR2 YSLEER. The DNA for the CDR3 is TGCGCCAGCAGCCAAGATTGGCGGAGGTTTGGTGCAACTAATGAAAAACTGTTTTTT. This codes for CASSQDWRRFGATNEKLFF.

The J gene is TRBJ2-7, the V gene TRBV7-9; TRBD1 matches 7 bases. The junction had 3 bases not matched to a gene; V was cut back by 1 base and J by 6 bases. The CDR3 runs 13 residues. Germline V gives CDR1 SEHNR, CDR2 FQNEAQ (reference sequence). CDR3 sequence: CASSLVTGAEQYF. DNA for the CDR3: TGTGCCAGCAGCTTAGTTACAGGGGCCGAGCAGTACTTC.